A single sample is the source of the 24 T cell receptor beta chains below, sequenced in a study of blood T cell repertoires in COVID-19. Only in-frame clones appear in the TCRdb table, and some are missing; sequencing was by immunoSEQ multiplex PCR. Of some 94,000 clones listed, around 90% are singletons. The specimen sequenced was peripheral blood. These receptors came from a woman aged 60-75 years with COVID-19, enrolled during active disease.

The V call is TRBV18, the J call TRBJ1-3, with D unresolved. V was pared by 2 bases and J by 0 bases, with 14 bases between. This CDR3 region has 17 residues. Per the germline V gene, CDR1 is KGHSH and CDR2 is LQKENI. CDR3 sequence reads: CASSPLGSSRSGNTIYF. Here the CDR3 DNA reads TGTGCCAGCTCACCATTGGGCAGCTCCCGCTCTGGAAACACCATATATTTT.

The chain couples TRBV19 to TRBJ1-3, with unresolved D. Germline V gene sequence: CDR1 LNHDA, CDR2 SQIVND (reference sequence). This CDR3 contains 15 residues. V was shortened by 1 base and J by 2 bases, with 9 bases between the two germline ends. The CDR3 protein is CASSIGGSAGNTIYF. CDR3 coding DNA: TGTGCCAGTAGTATAGGAGGGTCAGCTGGAAACACCATATATTTT.

The rearrangement joins TRBV19 to TRBJ2-7; D is possibly TRBD2 (5 bases). Germline V gene data show CDR1 as LNHDA and CDR2 as SQIVND (reference sequence). Trimming removed 10 bases at V and 2 bases at J, with 18 bases between. The CDR3 contains 14 residues. CDR3 sequence: CATQQPGETYEQYF. The CDR3 region has the DNA TGTGCCACCCAACAACCCGGGGAAACCTACGAGCAGTACTTC.

The rearrangement links TRBV18 to TRBJ1-5; tentatively, D is TRBD1 (5 bases). There are 15 residues in the CDR3. V was clipped by 2 bases and J by 6 bases, with 14 bases between them. Germline V lookup: CDR1 KGHSH, CDR2 LQKENI. CDR3 sequence: CASSPGQGRGQPQHF. The CDR3, as DNA: TGTGCCAGCTCACCAGGGCAGGGAAGGGGTCAGCCCCAGCATTTT.

The chain has TRBV19 and TRBJ1-4, with a weak D call TRBD1 (5 bases). The V gene's germline CDR1 is LNHDA and CDR2 SQIVND (reference sequence). The length of the CDR3 is 15 residues. Trimming cost V 2 bases and J 4 bases, with 11 bases left between them. The CDR3: CASSISGGDNEKLFF. The DNA for the CDR3 is TGTGCCAGTAGTATATCCGGGGGTGATAATGAAAAACTGTTTTTT.

The chain recombines TRBV11-2 with TRBJ1-1, with 9 nucleotides matching TRBD1. Germline loops: CDR1 SGHAT, CDR2 FQNNGV. V gave up 6 bases and J gave up 5 bases; unmatched junction bases: 7. The CDR3 is 14 amino acids. The CDR3 DNA reads TGTGCCAGCAGTCCTCAACAGGGGGCTACTGAAGCTTTCTTT. Translating gives CASSPQQGATEAFF.

This clone came up once. This sequence joins TRBV28 and TRBJ2-7, with D perhaps matching TRBD2 (7 bases). V was pared by 3 bases and J by 2 bases, with 14 bases between. Germline-derived CDR1 and CDR2 are MDHEN and SYDVKM. CDR3 length equals 15 residues. The CDR3 spells CASSFSGGPTYEQYF. The CDR3 region has the DNA TGTGCCAGCAGTTTCTCGGGGGGCCCAACCTACGAGCAGTACTTC.

The gene calls are TRBV30 and TRBJ1-1, with a weak D call TRBD1 (6 bases). The CDR3 contains 11 residues. Per the germline V gene, CDR1 is GTSNPN and CDR2 is SVGIG (reference sequence). Trimming left V 5 bases short and J 5 bases short, with 9 bases between. CDR3 sequence reads: CAWDRRTEAFF. CDR3 sequence (DNA): TGTGCCTGGGACAGGAGAACTGAAGCTTTCTTT.

The rearrangement uses TRBV3-1 (or the pseudogene TRBV3-2) and TRBJ2-2; TRBD2 might be the D (6 bases). V dropped 0 bases and J dropped 4 bases, with 15 bases sitting between them. This CDR3 has 17 amino acids. Germline CDR1 and CDR2: LGHDT and YNNKEL (reference sequence). The CDR3 DNA is TGTGCCAGCAGCCAAGAGGTGATGGGGGGAGTCACCGGGGAGCTGTTTTTT. Protein sequence: CASSQEVMGGVTGELFF.

The V and J genes are TRBV25-1 and TRBJ1-6, with unresolved D. The V end was cut by 0 bases, the J end by 2 bases, with 2 bases between. The CDR3 is 14 residues long. Germline V lookup: CDR1 MGHDK, CDR2 SYGVNS. The CDR3 DNA reads as TGTGCCAGCAGTGAATACGCCTATAATTCACCCCTCCACTTT. This sequence encodes CASSEYAYNSPLHF. Based on the CDR3 plus reference TRBV25-1 and TRBJ1-6, the full variable domain is EADIYQTPRYLVIGTGKKITLECSQTMGHDKMYWYQQDPGMELHLIHYSYGVNSTEKGDLSSESTVSRIRTEHFPLTLESARPSHTSQYLCASSEYAYNSPLHFGNGTRLTVT.

The chain carries TRBV7-6 and TRBJ2-3; 9 nucleotides align to TRBD1. In germline, CDR1 is SGHVS, CDR2 FNYEAQ. The CDR3 is made up of 14 amino acids. V lost 4 bases, J lost 3 bases, and 2 bases stayed unmatched. The CDR3 coding sequence is TGTGCCAGCAGCTCGGGACAGGGTACAGATACGCAGTATTTT. It encodes CASSSGQGTDTQYF.

This clone was found once. This chain links TRBV5-1 with TRBJ2-7; a weak D match, TRBD2 (6 bases). The CDR3 runs to 13 residues. V was trimmed by 5 bases and J by 6 bases, leaving 15 bases between them. CDR1 is SGHRS, CDR2 YFSETQ, per germline. CDR3 sequence reads: CASREGWQGEQYF. DNA of the CDR3: TGCGCCAGCAGGGAGGGGTGGCAGGGCGAGCAGTACTTC.

This sequence joins TRBV19 and TRBJ1-1, with no clear D. V was pared by 1 base and J by 0 bases, with 6 bases between. Germline lookup yields CDR1 LNHDA and CDR2 SQIVND (reference sequence). CDR3 length: 14 amino acids. The CDR3 spells CASSIGRVNTEAFF. CDR3 nucleotides: TGTGCCAGTAGTATAGGTCGCGTGAACACTGAAGCTTTCTTT.

This chain connects TRBV4-1 to TRBJ1-6; perhaps TRBD1 as D (6 bases). The CDR3 is 15 residues long. In germline, CDR1 is MGHRA, CDR2 YSYEKL. The V gene lost 0 bases and the J gene lost 10 bases, with 13 bases spanning the gap. CDR3 DNA sequence: TGCGCCAGCAGCCAAGATTGGGGACAATCCTCACCCCTCCACTTT. Its protein product is CASSQDWGQSSPLHF.

As to this clone: The same CDR3 arises from other DNA sequences in this sample as well. The chain uses TRBV10-3 and TRBJ1-2, with TRBD1 matching 9 bases. The junction had 4 bases not matched to a gene; V was cut back by 3 bases and J by 2 bases. CDR3 length equals 15 residues. CDR1 and CDR2 from the germline V gene are ENHRY and SYGVKD. The CDR3 protein is CAISERGQGNYGYTF. CDR3 nucleotides: TGTGCCATCAGTGAAAGAGGACAGGGGAACTATGGCTACACCTTC.

The CDR3 nucleotides are TGCGCCAGCAGCCGGCGGGGTGGGGATACCTACGAGCAGTACTTC. This encodes CASSRRGGDTYEQYF. This chain uses TRBV5-1 with TRBJ2-7; perhaps TRBD2 as D (6 bases). The V end lost 4 bases, the J end lost 2 bases, and 16 bases lay between the germline ends. Per the germline V gene, CDR1 is SGHRS and CDR2 is YFSETQ. The CDR3 has 15 residues.

This chain uses TRBV4-2 with TRBJ2-7; TRBD1 is a possible D gene (6 bases). CDR1 LGHNA and CDR2 YNFKEQ come from the germline V gene. This CDR3 is built from 15 residues. Between the trimmed V and J ends, which lost 1 base and 5 bases, there was a span of 15 bases. The CDR3 protein is CASSQGLQGRDEQYF. The CDR3 bases are TGTGCCAGCAGCCAAGGGCTCCAGGGGCGAGACGAGCAGTACTTC.

The V gene is TRBV2, the J gene TRBJ1-5; D perhaps matches TRBD1 (6 bases). This CDR3 region has 14 residues. CDR1 and CDR2 (germline): SNHLY, FYNNEI. V lost 6 bases to trimming and J lost 1 base, with 10 bases between them. CDR3 in amino acids: CASRPGQSNQPQHF. For the CDR3, the DNA is TGTGCCAGCAGACCCGGACAGAGCAATCAGCCCCAGCATTTT.

The chain is built from TRBV18 and TRBJ1-4; TRBD1 might be the D (5 bases). Germline CDR1 and CDR2: KGHSH and LQKENI. This CDR3 spans 15 amino acids. Trimming left V 6 bases short and J 7 bases short, with 18 bases between. As DNA, the CDR3 is TGTGCCAGCTCGCCCCAATTGGGGGGTGGTGAAAAACTGTTTTTT. It is translated as CASSPQLGGGEKLFF.

CDR3 sequence reads: CASSFRTPQETQYF. CDR3 nucleotides: TGTGCCAGCAGCTTCCGGACACCACAAGAGACCCAGTACTTC. The V call is TRBV7-9, the J call TRBJ2-5; TRBD1 might be the D (5 bases). CDR1 and CDR2 from the germline V gene are SEHNR and FQNEAQ (reference sequence). V was shortened by 3 bases and J by 2 bases, with 10 bases between the two germline ends. The CDR3 contains 14 residues.

This chain connects TRBV11-2 to TRBJ2-1; possible D gene TRBD1, 6 bases. There are 14 residues in the CDR3. Trimming removed 5 bases from V and 3 bases from J, with 11 bases in between. The germline V gene encodes CDR1 SGHAT and CDR2 FQNNGV. The CDR3 region is CASSAPGHYNEQFF. CDR3 sequence (DNA): TGTGCCAGCAGCGCCCCGGGACACTACAATGAGCAGTTCTTC. Based on the CDR3 plus reference TRBV11-2 and TRBJ2-1, the full variable domain is EAGVAQSPRYKIIEKRQSVAFWCNPISGHATLYWYQQILGQGPKLLIQFQNNGVVDDSQLPKDRFSAERLKGVDSTLKIQPAKLEDSAVYLCASSAPGHYNEQFFGPGTRLTVL.

This clone was recorded a few times. The gene calls are TRBV28 and TRBJ1-1; 7 bases line up with TRBD1. CDR3 length: 15 residues. Trimming at V came to 4 bases and at J to 0 bases, leaving 5 bases not matched to a gene. The V gene's germline CDR1 is MDHEN and CDR2 SYDVKM. CDR3 nucleotide sequence: TGTGCCAGCAGTTCGGCAGGGGGTATGAACACTGAAGCTTTCTTT. This gives the protein CASSSAGGMNTEAFF.

The chain couples TRBV6-2 or TRBV6-3 to TRBJ1-5; 8 nucleotides agree with TRBD1. The J segment lost 3 bases and the V segment lost 6 bases, leaving 16 bases of the junction unmatched. The CDR3 covers 18 residues. Germline V gene lookup returns CDR1 MNHEY and CDR2 SVGEGT. The CDR3 reads CASSHRDRTYSVNQPQHF. CDR3 DNA sequence: TGTGCCAGCAGCCACCGGGACAGGACATATAGTGTCAATCAGCCCCAGCATTTT.

The chain couples TRBV7-3 to TRBJ2-5; 11 nucleotides match TRBD2. Germline CDR1 reads SGHTA; CDR2 reads FQGTGA. The CDR3 extends over 17 amino acids. V lost 5 bases and J lost 1; bases outside the gene matches: 9. The CDR3 DNA reads as TGTGCCAGCAGCCCGAGGGGACTAGCGGCAACCCAAGAGACCCAGTACTTC. It translates to CASSPRGLAATQETQYF.